This passage covers 28 T cell receptor beta chains from one sample sequenced in a study of response to subunit inactivated influenza vaccine. TCRdb re-called the RT-PCR reads with MiXCR, one entry per CDR3 protein. The data show 860,000 or so distinct CDR3 sequences, 21% seen once. The sample here was PBMCs from blood, taken roughly 5 days after vaccination. The receptors derive from a man aged 45 to 65 who received an inactivated influenza vaccine.

This clonotype was recorded at least ten times. This chain connects TRBV12-3 or TRBV12-4 to TRBJ2-7, with 7 nucleotides matching TRBD1. V was pared by 5 bases and J by 3 bases, with 16 bases of the junction left unmatched. The length of the CDR3 is 17 residues. The chain's CDR3 is CASSPAHLTGSHYEQYF. CDR3 DNA sequence: TGTGCCAGCAGTCCCGCTCACCTGACAGGGTCCCACTACGAGCAGTACTTC.

This sequence joins TRBV10-3 and TRBJ2-7; 8 bases fit TRBD1. Germline V lookup: CDR1 ENHRY, CDR2 SYGVKD. With 2 bases clipped from V and 3 bases from J, the junction kept 9 bases outside the gene matches. CDR3 length: 16 amino acids. The CDR3 spells CAISEPRTGKIYEQYF. The CDR3 DNA sequence: TGTGCCATCAGTGAGCCAAGGACAGGGAAGATCTACGAGCAGTACTTC.

This sequence joins TRBV5-1 and TRBJ1-2; a possible D gene is TRBD1 (5 bases). The CDR3 loop spans 15 amino acids. Germline CDR1 and CDR2: SGHRS and YFSETQ. V was clipped by 0 bases and J by 8 bases, with 17 bases between them. The DNA for the CDR3 is TGCGCCAGCAGCTTGGCGGGACGGATGACGGGGGGCTACACCTTC. Translating it yields CASSLAGRMTGGYTF.

The chain uses TRBV12-3 or TRBV12-4 and TRBJ2-5, with D unclear. The CDR3 has 17 amino acids. Between the trimmed V and J ends, which lost 2 bases and 0 bases, there was a span of 16 bases. The CDR3 coding sequence is TGTGCCAGCAGTTTACTCGGCGGCAAAGAGTACCAAGAGACCCAGTACTTC. Translated, it gives CASSLLGGKEYQETQYF.

This clonotype has ten or more counts. The chain joins TRBV20-1 to TRBJ2-3, with TRBD2 matching over 13 bases. The CDR3 has 18 residues. The germline gives CDR1 DFQATT, CDR2 SNEGSKA (reference sequence). The junction had 14 bases not matched to a gene; V was cut back by 0 bases and J by 8 bases. CDR3 DNA: TGCAGTGCTAGAGATGGTGGGACTAGCGGGGTTAGATTATCTACGCAGTATTTT. It is translated as CSARDGGTSGVRLSTQYF.

The genes are TRBV9 and TRBJ1-1; no reliable D call. Trimming pared 0 bases from V and 3 bases from J, leaving 12 bases between. The CDR3 covers 15 residues. The germline V gene encodes CDR1 SGDLS and CDR2 YYNGEE. CDR3 sequence: CASSVGGGSDTEAFF. DNA of the CDR3: TGTGCCAGCAGCGTAGGAGGAGGTAGCGACACTGAAGCTTTCTTT.

V and J are TRBV6-6 and TRBJ2-7; D gene uncertain. CDR1 and CDR2 (germline): MNHNY, SVGAGI (reference sequence). The CDR3 contains 13 residues. Trimming left V 5 bases short and J 0 bases short, with 8 bases between. This chain's CDR3 is CASSHDLSYEQYF. CDR3 bases: TGTGCCAGCAGTCACGACCTCTCCTACGAGCAGTACTTC.

This clonotype came up a few times. The rearrangement links TRBV29-1 to TRBJ2-3; 12 bases map to TRBD1. V lost 4 bases to trimming and J lost 5 bases; unmatched junction nucleotides: 4. The germline V gene encodes CDR1 SQVTM and CDR2 ANQGSEA. This CDR3 has 14 residues. The CDR3 protein is CSVVGTGGEDTQYF. The CDR3 region has the DNA TGCAGCGTTGTAGGGACAGGGGGCGAAGATACGCAGTATTTT.

The chain uses TRBV5-1 and TRBJ2-7, with TRBD1 matching over 8 bases. CDR3 size: 15 residues. CDR1 and CDR2 (germline): SGHRS, YFSETQ. After removal of 3 bases from V and 2 bases from J, the junction contained 7 bases not matched to a gene. DNA for the CDR3: TGCGCCAGCAGCTCTCAAGGGACAGGAGCCTACGAGCAGTACTTC. Its translation is CASSSQGTGAYEQYF.

The rearrangement joins TRBV12-3 or TRBV12-4 to TRBJ2-7; D not resolved. V lost 6 bases and J lost 7, with 16 bases in between. The CDR3 has 13 amino acids. CDR3 in DNA: TGTGCCAGCAGCCAAGGGCCTATGAGGGAGCAGTACTTC. This sequence encodes CASSQGPMREQYF.

This clonotype has more than one count but fewer than ten. This chain links TRBV2 with TRBJ1-5, with unresolved D. V shed 6 bases and J shed 0 bases, with 9 bases lying between them. Germline V gene sequence: CDR1 SNHLY, CDR2 FYNNEI. The CDR3 runs to 14 residues. CDR3 sequence reads: CASRTDDSNQPQHF. CDR3 bases: TGTGCCAGCAGGACGGACGATAGCAATCAGCCCCAGCATTTT.

This clonotype came up many times. This rearrangement joins TRBV7-2 to TRBJ2-7; 7 nucleotides match TRBD2. There are 14 residues in the CDR3. The ends lost 5 bases at V and 1 base at J; junction bases unmatched: 5. Germline lookup yields CDR1 SGHTA and CDR2 FQGNSA. CDR3 bases: TGTGCCAGCAGCCCGAGGCGGGGGTCCTACGAGCAGTACTTC. It codes for CASSPRRGSYEQYF.

This clonotype has a handful of counts. The rearrangement joins TRBV29-1 to TRBJ1-2, with D perhaps TRBD1 (5 bases). The CDR3 totals 10 residues. Trimming removed 7 bases from V and 6 bases from J, with 9 bases in between. Germline values: CDR1 SQVTM, CDR2 ANQGSEA. The CDR3 DNA is TGCAGCGATGGGACGGATGGCTACACCTTC. It yields the protein CSDGTDGYTF. Supplemented by reference TRBV29-1 and TRBJ1-2, the full variable domain reads SAVISQKPSRDICQRGTSLTIQCQVDSQVTMMFWYRQQPGQSLTLIATANQGSEATYESGFVIDKFPISRPNLTFSTLTVSNMSPEDSSIYLCSDGTDGYTFGSGTRLTVV.

CDR3 sequence reads: CSARDLAATGELFF. The CDR3 nucleotides read TGCAGTGCTAGAGATCTAGCGGCCACCGGGGAGCTGTTTTTT. The V call is TRBV20-1, the J call TRBJ2-2; 7 bases align to TRBD2. This CDR3 has 14 amino acids. Trimming cost V 0 bases and J 4 bases; bases outside gene matches: 2. Looked up from germline, CDR1 is DFQATT and CDR2 is SNEGSKA (reference sequence).

This clonotype came up a few times. J is TRBJ2-5 and V is TRBV29-1, with D unclear. The CDR3 covers 12 residues. Trimming took off 8 bases at V and 5 bases at J, with 15 bases between the two ends. Per the germline V gene, CDR1 is SQVTM and CDR2 is ANQGSEA. The CDR3 spells CSFGFRRETQYF. The CDR3, as DNA: TGCAGCTTTGGGTTTCGCCGGGAGACCCAGTACTTC.

This chain uses TRBV7-2 with TRBJ2-1, with 8 bases aligning to TRBD2. Germline CDR1 SGHTA, CDR2 FQGNSA. The CDR3 has 13 amino acids. V lost 6 bases and J lost 7; bases outside the gene matches: 5. CDR3 loop: CASRAGGENEQFF. The CDR3 nucleotides read TGTGCCAGCAGGGCCGGGGGGGAGAATGAGCAGTTCTTC.

This clonotype showed up just a few times. The rearrangement joins TRBV4-3 to TRBJ1-1, with a weak D call TRBD1 (5 bases). Germline-derived CDR1 and CDR2 are LGHNA and YSLEER. This CDR3 has 15 residues. V was pared by 0 bases and J by 6 bases, with 14 bases between. The CDR3 DNA follows: TGCGCCAGCAGCCAAGATCTTCCCAGGGTGGCTGAAGCTTTCTTT. Its protein product is CASSQDLPRVAEAFF.

J is TRBJ2-5 and V is TRBV15; maybe TRBD1 (6 bases). The V gene lost 1 base and the J gene lost 2 bases, with 20 bases spanning the gap. This CDR3 comprises 18 residues. In germline, CDR1 is LNHNV, CDR2 YYDKDF (reference sequence). The CDR3 DNA is TGTGCCACCAGCAGAGCTCCCTACCCAGGGGACCTACAAGAGACCCAGTACTTC. It encodes CATSRAPYPGDLQETQYF.

This clonotype was seen repeatedly, ten times or more. The chain has TRBV29-1 and TRBJ2-1; D unresolved. Per the germline V gene, CDR1 is SQVTM and CDR2 is ANQGSEA. Trimming cost V 4 bases and J 10 bases, with 8 bases left between them. CDR3 length: 10 residues. For the CDR3, the DNA is TGCAGCGTTGGATGGGAAGAGCAGTTCTTC. Its translation is CSVGWEEQFF.

The V call is TRBV3-1, the J call TRBJ2-6; D not resolved. V was shortened by 0 bases and J by 2 bases, with 8 bases between the two germline ends. Germline V gives CDR1 LGHDT, CDR2 YNNKEL (reference sequence). This CDR3 is built from 16 residues. CDR3 sequence: CASSQELVTGANVLTF. The DNA for the CDR3 is TGTGCCAGCAGCCAAGAGTTGGTGACTGGGGCCAACGTCCTGACTTTC.

This chain links TRBV20-1 with TRBJ1-5; D is unclear. The CDR3 is made up of 12 amino acids. Germline V gene lookup returns CDR1 DFQATT and CDR2 SNEGSKA (reference sequence). V was cut by 6 bases and J by 4 bases, with 10 bases left in between. The CDR3: CSAQTVNQPQHF. CDR3 coding DNA: TGCAGTGCCCAGACTGTGAATCAGCCCCAGCATTTT.

In this sample, this clonotype turned up many times. The chain recombines TRBV9 with TRBJ2-3, with 7 positions matching TRBD1. J was trimmed by 7 bases and V by 0 bases; bases with no gene match: 11. The CDR3 contains 16 residues. Germline CDR1 reads SGDLS; CDR2 reads YYNGEE. In DNA form, the CDR3 reads TGTGCCAGCAGCGTAGGACAGGGTCAAATTTCTTATACGCAGTATTTT. It yields the protein CASSVGQGQISYTQYF.

This clonotype was detected ten times or more. This chain links TRBV4-3 with TRBJ2-5; 7 bases map to TRBD2. The length of the CDR3 is 13 residues. The germline CDR1 and CDR2 sequences are LGHNA and YSLEER. V lost 3 bases and J lost 2; bases outside the gene matches: 0. CDR3 nucleotide sequence: TGCGCCAGCAGCCACGGGGGGCAAGAGACCCAGTACTTC. It is translated as CASSHGGQETQYF.

This clonotype was recorded a few times. The rearrangement joins TRBV6-1 to TRBJ1-3; 8 nucleotides match TRBD1. Germline V gene lookup returns CDR1 MNHNS and CDR2 SASEGT. V trimming: 5 bases; J trimming: 0 bases; junction bases outside the gene matches: 6. There are 16 residues in the CDR3. CDR3 in DNA: TGTGCCAGCAGTCTGTTGGGACAGGACTCTGGAAACACCATATATTTT. This encodes CASSLLGQDSGNTIYF.

This chain joins TRBV12-3 or TRBV12-4 and TRBJ1-1; D is uncertain. The V end lost 7 bases, the J end lost 3 bases, and 18 bases lay between the germline ends. This CDR3 region has 15 residues. The DNA of the CDR3 is TGTGCCAGCAACCTTTCCGGAAAGGGTCACACTGAAGCTTTCTTT. It specifies CASNLSGKGHTEAFF.

Many counts were recorded for this clonotype. This chain connects TRBV5-1 to TRBJ2-7; possible D gene TRBD1, 6 bases. This CDR3 contains 18 residues. V dropped 1 base and J dropped 1 base, with 21 bases sitting between them. The germline V gene encodes CDR1 SGHRS and CDR2 YFSETQ. CDR3 region: CASSLSDIQGPQSYEQYF. In DNA form, the CDR3 reads TGCGCCAGCAGCTTGTCCGATATACAGGGACCACAGTCCTACGAGCAGTACTTC.

V usage is TRBV12-3 or TRBV12-4 and J usage is TRBJ2-1; 8 bases align to TRBD1. The CDR3 consists of 15 residues. The ends lost 6 bases at V and 4 bases at J; junction bases unmatched: 8. CDR3 DNA sequence: TGTGCCAGCAGGACAACCGGACAGGGATACAATGAGCAGTTCTTC. Its translation: CASRTTGQGYNEQFF.

This clonotype turned up a few times. This sequence joins TRBV7-9 and TRBJ2-1, with TRBD1 matching 8 bases. The CDR3 has 15 residues. Germline V lookup: CDR1 SEHNR, CDR2 FQNEAQ (reference sequence). V shed 5 bases, J shed 5 bases, and the junction held 8 bases outside the gene matches. CDR3 in DNA: TGTGCCAGCAGCCTAGACAGGGGAGCCCACAATGAGCAGTTCTTC. Its translation is CASSLDRGAHNEQFF.